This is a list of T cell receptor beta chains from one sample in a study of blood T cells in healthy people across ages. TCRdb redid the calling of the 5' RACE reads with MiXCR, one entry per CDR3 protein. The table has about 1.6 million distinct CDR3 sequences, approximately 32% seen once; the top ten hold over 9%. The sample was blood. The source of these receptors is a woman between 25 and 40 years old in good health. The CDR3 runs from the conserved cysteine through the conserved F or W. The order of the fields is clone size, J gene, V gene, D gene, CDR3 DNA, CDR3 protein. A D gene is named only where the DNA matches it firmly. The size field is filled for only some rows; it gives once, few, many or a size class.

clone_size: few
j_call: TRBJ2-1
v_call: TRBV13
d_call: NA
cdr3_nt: TGTGCCAGCAGGACAACCCTAAGTGGGGGGCATTATAATGAGCAGTTCTTC
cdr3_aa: CASRTTLSGGHYNEQFF

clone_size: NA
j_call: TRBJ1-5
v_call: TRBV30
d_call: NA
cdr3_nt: TGTGCCTGGAGTGTACAGGCTTATCAGCCCCAGCATTTT
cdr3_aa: CAWSVQAYQPQHF

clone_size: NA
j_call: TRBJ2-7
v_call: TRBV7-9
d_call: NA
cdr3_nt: TGTGCCAGCCTCCCTGCAGGGCTTTACTACGAGCAGTACTTC
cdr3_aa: CASLPAGLYYEQYF

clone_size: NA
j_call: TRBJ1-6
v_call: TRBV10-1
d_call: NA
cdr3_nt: TGCGCCAGCAGTGAAGGCGGGATTCTTTCACCCCTCCACTTT
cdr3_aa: CASSEGGILSPLHF

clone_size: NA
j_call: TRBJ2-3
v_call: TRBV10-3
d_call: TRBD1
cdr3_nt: TGTGCCATCAGTGACCCAGGGGGCTTTCAAGATACGCAGTATTTT
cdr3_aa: CAISDPGGFQDTQYF

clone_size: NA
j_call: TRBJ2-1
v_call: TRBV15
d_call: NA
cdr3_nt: TGTGCCACCAGCAGGGAAGAGACGTTCAATGAGCAGTTCTTC
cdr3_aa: CATSREETFNEQFF

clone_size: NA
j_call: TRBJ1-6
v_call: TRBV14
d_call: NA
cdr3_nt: TGTGCCAGCAGCCGAGGACTGTATAATTCACCCCTCCACTTT
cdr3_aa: CASSRGLYNSPLHF

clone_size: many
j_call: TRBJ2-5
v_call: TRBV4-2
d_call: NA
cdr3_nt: TGTGCCAGCAGTGGGGACAAGCAAGAGACCCAGTACTTC
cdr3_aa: CASSGDKQETQYF

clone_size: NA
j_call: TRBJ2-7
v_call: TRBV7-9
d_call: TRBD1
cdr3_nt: TGTGCCAGCAGCCCCCCCTTCGTCGGGACAGAGGACTCCTACGAGCAGTACTTC
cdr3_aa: CASSPPFVGTEDSYEQYF

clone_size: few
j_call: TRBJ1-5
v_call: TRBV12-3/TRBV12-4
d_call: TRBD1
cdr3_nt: TGTGCCAGCAGCGTCACAGGGGGCCGCAATCAGCCCCAGCATTTT
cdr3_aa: CASSVTGGRNQPQHF

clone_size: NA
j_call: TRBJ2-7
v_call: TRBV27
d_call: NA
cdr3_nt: TGTGCCAGCAGTTTATCCGGCCCAGAGGGCTACGAGCAGTACTTC
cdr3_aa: CASSLSGPEGYEQYF

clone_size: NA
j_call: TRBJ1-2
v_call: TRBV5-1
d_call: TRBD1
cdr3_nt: TGCGCCAGCAGCTTGAGCGGGGACAGGACCAACTATGGCTACACCTTC
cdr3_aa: CASSLSGDRTNYGYTF

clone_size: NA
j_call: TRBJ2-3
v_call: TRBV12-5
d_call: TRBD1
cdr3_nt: TGTGCTAGTGGTTTGGGAACGGACCGGACAGGGTATACGCAGTATTTT
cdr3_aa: CASGLGTDRTGYTQYF

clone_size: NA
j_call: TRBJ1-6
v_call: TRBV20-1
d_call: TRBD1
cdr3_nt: TGCAGTGCTAATAGGGGGCCTTCCTATAATTCACCCCTCCACTTT
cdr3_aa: CSANRGPSYNSPLHF

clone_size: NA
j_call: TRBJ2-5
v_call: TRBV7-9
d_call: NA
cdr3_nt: TGTGCCAGCAGCTTATGGCGTGCTAGCCTCCCGGAGACCCAGTACTTC
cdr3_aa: CASSLWRASLPETQYF

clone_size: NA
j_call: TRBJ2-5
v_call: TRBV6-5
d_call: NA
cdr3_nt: TGTGCCAGCAGTTACGGGGGGCACGGAGAGACCCAGTACTTC
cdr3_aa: CASSYGGHGETQYF

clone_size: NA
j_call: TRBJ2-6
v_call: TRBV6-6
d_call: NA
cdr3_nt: TGTGCCAGCAGTTACTCAGAGATCTCTGGGGCCAACGTCCTGACTTTC
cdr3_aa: CASSYSEISGANVLTF

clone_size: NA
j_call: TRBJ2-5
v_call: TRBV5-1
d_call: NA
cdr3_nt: TGCGCCAGCAGCTCAATCTATGGTAAAGAGACCCAGTACTTC
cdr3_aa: CASSSIYGKETQYF

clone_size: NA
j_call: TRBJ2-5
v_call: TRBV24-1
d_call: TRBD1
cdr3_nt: TGTGCCACCAGTGATTTTGGGACAGACGGCCTGCAAGAGACCCAGTACTTC
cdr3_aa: CATSDFGTDGLQETQYF

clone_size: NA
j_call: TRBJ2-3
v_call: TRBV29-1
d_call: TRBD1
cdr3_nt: TGCAGCGTTGCGGGCCGACAGGGTTTGCGGACAGATACGCAGTATTTT
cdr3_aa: CSVAGRQGLRTDTQYF

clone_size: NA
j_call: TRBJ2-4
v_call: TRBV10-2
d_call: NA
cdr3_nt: TGCGCCAGCAGTGATAGTAGAAAGCGGGAAAACATTCAGTACTTC
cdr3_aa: CASSDSRKRENIQYF

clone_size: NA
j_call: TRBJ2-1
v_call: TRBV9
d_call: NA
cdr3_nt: TGTGCCAGCAGCGTAAGGAGGGGATCCTACAATGAGCAGTTCTTC
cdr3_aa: CASSVRRGSYNEQFF

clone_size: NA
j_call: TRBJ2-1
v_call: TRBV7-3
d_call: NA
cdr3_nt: TGTGCCAGCAGCTTAACTAGCTCCAATGAGCAGTTCTTC
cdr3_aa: CASSLTSSNEQFF

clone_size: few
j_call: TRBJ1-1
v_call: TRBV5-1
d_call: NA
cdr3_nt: TGTGCCAGCAGCTCTGTGGGTGGTGACACTGAAGCTTTCTTT
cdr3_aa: CASSSVGGDTEAFF